Listed below are T cell receptor beta chains from one sample, sequenced in a study of cytomegalovirus exposure and HLA in healthy donors. TCRdb's table, derived via immunoSEQ multiplex PCR, lists solely in-frame clones and lacks some. Of 200,000 or so clones in the sample, about 77% are singletons; the top ten hold around 6%. Sequenced: PBMCs. Receptors were obtained from a woman in her 30s in good health and CMV-seropositive. The CDR3 runs from the conserved cysteine through the conserved F or W. D genes are given only for firm matches. Not every row has a clone size; where given, it reads once, few, many or a size class.

CDR3aa,CDR3nt,j_gene,v_gene,len,abundance,d_gene
CASSGGLAGVEQFF,TGCGCCAGCAGCGGGGGACTAGCGGGAGTTGAGCAGTTCTTC,TRBJ2-1,TRBV5-1,14,.,TRBD2
CASIVSGGASTGELFF,TGTGCCAGCATCGTTAGCGGGGGCGCGTCTACCGGGGAGCTGTTTTTT,TRBJ2-2,TRBV7-9,16,.,TRBD2
CASSRTEENQPQHF,TGTGCCAGCAGCCGGACAGAGGAAAATCAGCCCCAGCATTTT,TRBJ1-5,TRBV7-9,14,.,.
CASSLRDSNQPQHF,TGTGCCAGCAGTTTGCGGGACAGCAATCAGCCCCAGCATTTT,TRBJ1-5,TRBV27,14,.,.
CASRSGGRGGYTF,TGTGCCAGCAGAAGCGGGGGCAGGGGGGGCTACACCTTC,TRBJ1-2,TRBV6-6,13,.,TRBD1
CASSPGQSYNEQFF,TGTGCCAGCAGTCCGGGACAGTCATACAATGAGCAGTTCTTC,TRBJ2-1,TRBV6-5,14,once,TRBD1
CASRSGTGRSGANVLTF,TGTGCCAGCAGGTCAGGGACAGGAAGAAGTGGGGCCAACGTCCTGACTTTC,TRBJ2-6,TRBV7-2,17,.,TRBD1
CASSRDTGTEAFF,TGTGCCAGCTCACGGGACACGGGCACTGAAGCTTTCTTT,TRBJ1-1,TRBV18,13,few,.
CASSETGRRTEAFF,TGTGCCAGCAGCGAGACAGGGAGGAGGACTGAAGCTTTCTTT,TRBJ1-1,TRBV25-1,14,.,TRBD1
CASSYSTGWADTQYF,TGTGCCAGCAGTTACTCGACAGGCTGGGCAGATACGCAGTATTTT,TRBJ2-3,TRBV6-6,15,.,.
CASSPNEDIEQYF,TGTGCCAGCAGCCCGAATGAAGACATCGAGCAGTACTTC,TRBJ2-7,TRBV7-6,13,.,.
CATSSGEFYNSPLHF,TGTGCCACCAGCAGTGGGGAGTTCTATAATTCACCCCTCCACTTT,TRBJ1-6,TRBV15,15,.,.
CASSLDHSSYEQYF,TGTGCCAGCAGTTTAGACCACAGCTCCTACGAGCAGTACTTC,TRBJ2-7,TRBV27,14,.,.
CATSRGASETQYF,TGTGCCACCAGCAGAGGGGCTTCCGAGACCCAGTACTTC,TRBJ2-5,TRBV15,13,.,.
CATEPSGPGGNQPQHF,TGTGCCACCGAGCCCTCAGGGCCTGGGGGCAATCAGCCCCAGCATTTT,TRBJ1-5,TRBV28,16,few,.
CASTRDRPYSPLHF,TGCGCCAGCACCCGGGACAGGCCTTATTCACCCCTCCACTTT,TRBJ1-6,TRBV4-1,14,few,TRBD1
CASSLRIAGGEQFF,TGTGCCAGCAGTTTAAGAATAGCGGGAGGTGAGCAGTTCTTC,TRBJ2-1,TRBV27,14,few,TRBD2
CASSLDRGLGFF,TGTGCCAGCAGCTTAGATCGGGGTTTGGGTTTCTTT,TRBJ1-1,TRBV11-2,12,.,.
CASSGQVRETQYF,TGTGCCAGTAGTGGACAGGTGAGGGAGACCCAGTACTTC,TRBJ2-5,TRBV19,13,.,TRBD1